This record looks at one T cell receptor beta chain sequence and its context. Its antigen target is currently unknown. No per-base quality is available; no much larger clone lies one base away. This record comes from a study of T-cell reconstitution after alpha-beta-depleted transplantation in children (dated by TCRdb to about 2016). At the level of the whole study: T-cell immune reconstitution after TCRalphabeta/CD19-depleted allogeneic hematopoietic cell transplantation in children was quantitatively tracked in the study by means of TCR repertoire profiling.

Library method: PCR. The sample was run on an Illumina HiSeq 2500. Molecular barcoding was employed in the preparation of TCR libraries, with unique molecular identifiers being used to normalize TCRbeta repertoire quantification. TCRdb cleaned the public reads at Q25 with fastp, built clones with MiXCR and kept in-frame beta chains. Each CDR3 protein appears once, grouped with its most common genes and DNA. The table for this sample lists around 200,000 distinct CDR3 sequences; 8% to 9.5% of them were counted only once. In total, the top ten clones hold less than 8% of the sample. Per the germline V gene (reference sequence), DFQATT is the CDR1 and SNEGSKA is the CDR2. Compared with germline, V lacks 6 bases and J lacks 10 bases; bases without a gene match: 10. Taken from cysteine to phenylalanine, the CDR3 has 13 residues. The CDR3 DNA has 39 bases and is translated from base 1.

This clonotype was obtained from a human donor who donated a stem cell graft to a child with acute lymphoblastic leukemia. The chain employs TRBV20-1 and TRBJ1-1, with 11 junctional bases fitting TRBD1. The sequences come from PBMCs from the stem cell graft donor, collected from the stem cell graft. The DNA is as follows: TGCAGTGCCTCGAGGGGACAGGGGGATGCAGCTTTCTTT. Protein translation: CSASRGQGDAAFF.